The clone carrying this T cell receptor beta chain showed up many times. Its antigen is unknown. Trimming took 6 bases from V and 4 from J, leaving 15 bases between them. In germline, CDR1 is MNHEY, CDR2 SMNVEV (reference sequence). CDR3 length: 14 residues. Molecular barcoded adaptors covering alpha/delta and beta/gamma chains were used on roughly 400 ng RNA. TCRdb reprocessed the reads with MiXCR, giving one entry per CDR3 protein. The table includes 30,000 to 35,000 distinct CDR3 sequences, roughly 18% detected once. This sample was taken from a study of read filtering for tumor transcriptome and immune sequencing. Whole-study findings and limits: In IR-seq, single-read clonotypes were around 85% of clonotypes but about 3.5% of reads.

This receptor was taken from a donor at least 40 years old with multiple myeloma. Sequencing used a population of CD138-negative cells sorted from bone marrow. The V and J genes are TRBV27 and TRBJ1-1, with D perhaps matching TRBD1 (6 bases). DNA of the CDR3: TGTGCCAGCAGCCCGAGACGGGGGCCCACTGAAGCTTTCTTT. It codes for CASSPRRGPTEAFF.